A selection of T cell receptor beta chains follows, all from one sample in a study of blood T cells in healthy people across ages. A single record per CDR3 protein comes from TCRdb applying MiXCR to the 5' RACE reads. Of hundreds of thousands of distinct CDR3 sequences detected, roughly 21% appear once; the ten largest clones hold 3.6%. The specimen sequenced was blood. The source of these receptors is a man between 65 and 85 years old in good health. Both conserved end residues are part of each CDR3. A D gene is named only where the DNA matches it firmly. Where a row states a size, it is once, few, many or the class of an expanded clone; other rows omit it.

TRBD1 | TRBJ1-4 | 12 | many | TRBV29-1 | CSVQLSGTVLFF | TGCAGCGTCCAGTTATCCGGGACAGTACTGTTTTTT
NA | TRBJ1-2 | 13 | NA | TRBV7-9 | CASSSATGGGYTF | TGTGCCAGCAGCTCAGCGACAGGAGGTGGCTACACCTTC
NA | TRBJ2-7 | 16 | few | TRBV5-6 | CASSPDGGRSHYEQYF | TGTGCCAGCAGCCCGGATGGAGGGCGTTCGCACTACGAGCAGTACTTC
TRBD2 | TRBJ2-3 | 16 | NA | TRBV5-1 | CASSLGTSGRRDTQYF | TGCGCCAGCAGCTTGGGAACTAGCGGGAGACGAGATACGCAGTATTTT
NA | TRBJ2-7 | 14 | many | TRBV5-5 | CASSPDRTTYEQYF | TGTGCCAGCAGCCCAGACAGGACTACCTACGAGCAGTACTTC
TRBD2 | TRBJ2-5 | 14 | many | TRBV6-1 | CASSPGLAGGTQYF | TGTGCCAGCAGTCCTGGACTAGCGGGAGGGACCCAGTACTTC
TRBD2 | TRBJ2-7 | 15 | few | TRBV5-1 | CASSVTSGSGVEQYF | TGCGCCAGCAGCGTTACTAGCGGGAGCGGGGTCGAGCAGTACTTC
TRBD2 | TRBJ2-1 | 19 | few | TRBV28 | CASSSPGTSGRLAYNEQFF | TGTGCCAGCAGTTCCCCCGGGACTAGCGGGAGGCTCGCCTACAATGAGCAGTTCTTC
NA | TRBJ2-7 | 16 | many | TRBV2 | CASQDRNSPLSYEQYF | TGTGCCAGCCAGGACAGAAACTCCCCACTATCCTACGAGCAGTACTTC
TRBD1 | TRBJ2-3 | 16 | many | TRBV13 | CASSLRQGFGTDTQYF | TGTGCCAGCAGCCTTCGACAGGGGTTCGGCACAGATACGCAGTATTTT
TRBD2 | TRBJ2-1 | 18 | NA | TRBV27 | CASSLYIGTSGFYNEQFF | TGTGCCAGCAGTTTATATATAGGGACTAGCGGATTTTACAATGAGCAGTTCTTC
TRBD1 | TRBJ1-1 | 14 | few | TRBV7-9 | CASSLPGGDTEAFF | TGTGCCAGCAGCTTACCAGGGGGGGACACTGAAGCTTTCTTT
NA | TRBJ2-2 | 11 | few | TRBV6-5 | CASTHTGELFF | TGTGCCAGCACCCACACCGGGGAGCTGTTTTTT
NA | TRBJ1-2 | 14 | NA | TRBV11-2 | CASSQERGPYGYTF | TGTGCCAGCAGCCAAGAACGAGGACCCTATGGCTACACCTTC
TRBD2 | TRBJ2-7 | 15 | many | TRBV18 | CASSPGLAGTYEQYF | TGTGCCAGCTCACCAGGACTAGCGGGGACCTACGAGCAGTACTTC
NA | TRBJ2-6 | 16 | few | TRBV12-3/TRBV12-4 | CASSYEGGSGANVLTF | TGTGCCAGCAGTTACGAGGGTGGGTCTGGGGCCAACGTCCTGACTTTC
TRBD1 | TRBJ1-2 | 17 | NA | TRBV7-2 | CASSFRTGGVGKDGYTF | TGTGCCAGCAGCTTTCGGACAGGGGGCGTAGGGAAAGATGGCTACACCTTC
TRBD1 | TRBJ2-4 | 14 | NA | TRBV20-1 | CSARQGESKNIQYF | TGCAGTGCTAGACAGGGGGAAAGCAAAAACATTCAGTACTTC
TRBD2 | TRBJ2-3 | 17 | NA | TRBV20-1 | CSAREMAAGLTTDTQYF | TGCAGTGCTAGAGAAATGGCAGCGGGACTCACCACAGATACGCAGTATTTT
NA | TRBJ1-1 | 15 | NA | TRBV27 | CASSLQGLRNTEAFF | TGTGCCAGCAGTTTACAGGGACTCCGGAACACTGAAGCTTTCTTT
TRBD1 | TRBJ2-5 | 15 | few | TRBV7-9 | CASSSGQARKETQYF | TGTGCCAGCAGCTCGGGACAGGCAAGGAAAGAGACCCAGTACTTC
TRBD2 | TRBJ2-2 | 16 | many | TRBV4-3 | CASSQPGLAGTGELFF | TGCGCCAGCAGCCAACCCGGACTAGCGGGAACCGGGGAGCTGTTTTTT
NA | TRBJ2-6 | 16 | many | TRBV5-1 | CASSLVQGSGANVLTF | TGCGCCAGCAGCCTCGTACAGGGTTCTGGGGCCAACGTCCTGACTTTC
NA | TRBJ2-3 | 15 | NA | TRBV7-2 | CASSLVNAITDTQYF | TGTGCCAGCAGCTTAGTTAACGCCATCACAGATACGCAGTATTTT
NA | TRBJ2-7 | 13 | many | TRBV14 | CASSLGGGYEQYF | TGTGCCAGCAGTTTAGGGGGGGGCTACGAGCAGTACTTC
TRBD1 | TRBJ2-1 | 15 | many | TRBV4-2 | CASSKGQASYNEQFF | TGTGCCAGCAGTAAAGGACAGGCCTCCTACAATGAGCAGTTCTTC
NA | TRBJ2-2 | 14 | few | TRBV20-1 | CSARSTGNTGELFF | TGCAGTGCTAGAAGTACGGGTAACACCGGGGAGCTGTTTTTT
NA | TRBJ2-5 | 15 | many | TRBV7-9 | CASSSPSLRGETQYF | TGTGCCAGCAGCTCACCAAGTTTAAGGGGGGAGACCCAGTACTTC
TRBD2 | TRBJ2-1 | 16 | NA | TRBV5-1 | CASSIETSGVRNEQFF | TGCGCCAGCAGCATTGAGACTAGCGGGGTTCGTAATGAGCAGTTCTTC
TRBD2 | TRBJ2-1 | 14 | NA | TRBV2 | CASRAGGAVNEQFF | TGTGCCAGCAGGGCGGGAGGTGCTGTCAATGAGCAGTTCTTC
NA | TRBJ2-5 | 11 | NA | TRBV29-1 | CSVVGQETQYF | TGCAGCGTTGTAGGGCAAGAGACCCAGTACTTC
TRBD1 | TRBJ2-1 | 14 | few | TRBV7-9 | CASSPGQGDNEQFF | TGTGCCAGCAGCCCGGGACAGGGCGACAATGAGCAGTTCTTC
NA | TRBJ2-5 | 16 | few | TRBV7-8 | CASSPSGNPTGETQYF | TGTGCCAGCAGCCCGTCAGGAAATCCTACGGGGGAGACCCAGTACTTC
TRBD1 | TRBJ2-5 | 13 | NA | TRBV12-5 | CASGRTGSETQYF | TGTGCTAGTGGTCGGACAGGGTCAGAGACCCAGTACTTC
TRBD1 | TRBJ2-5 | 14 | many | TRBV28 | CASSLRQGAETQYF | TGTGCCAGCAGCTTAAGACAGGGGGCAGAGACCCAGTACTTC
NA | TRBJ2-7 | 14 | few | TRBV5-1 | CASSETGNNYEQYF | TGCGCCAGCAGCGAAACAGGGAACAACTACGAGCAGTACTTC
NA | TRBJ2-1 | 15 | few | TRBV27 | CASSPGGLLYNEQFF | TGTGCCAGCAGTCCAGGGGGACTACTTTACAATGAGCAGTTCTTC
TRBD2 | TRBJ2-1 | 15 | few | TRBV24-1 | CATSDPRTSGNEQFF | TGTGCCACCAGTGACCCTAGGACTAGCGGGAATGAGCAGTTCTTC
TRBD2 | TRBJ2-1 | 18 | few | TRBV10-1 | CASSESGLAGVSYNEQFF | TGCGCCAGCAGTGAGTCTGGACTAGCGGGAGTCTCCTACAATGAGCAGTTCTTC
NA | TRBJ2-1 | 14 | NA | TRBV24-1 | CATSDLRGHNEQFF | TGTGCCACCAGTGATTTGCGCGGACACAATGAGCAGTTCTTC
TRBD2 | TRBJ2-1 | 16 | once | TRBV29-1 | CSAGTKTSGRYNEQFF | TGCAGCGCTGGGACTAAGACTAGCGGGAGGTACAATGAGCAGTTCTTC
NA | TRBJ2-3 | 18 | NA | TRBV2 | CASSELLRRDWGKDTQYF | TGTGCCAGCAGTGAGTTGCTTAGGCGGGATTGGGGCAAAGATACGCAGTATTTT
NA | TRBJ1-6 | 14 | NA | TRBV20-1 | CSAREPRPNSPLHF | TGCAGTGCTAGAGAACCCAGGCCGAATTCACCCCTCCACTTT
TRBD2 | TRBJ2-1 | 15 | NA | TRBV20-1 | CSARDKLAGSTEQFF | TGCAGTGCTAGAGATAAGCTAGCGGGGTCTACTGAGCAGTTCTTC
NA | TRBJ1-5 | 14 | NA | TRBV3-1 | CASSQNGVGQPQHF | TGTGCCAGCAGCCAAAATGGGGTGGGTCAGCCCCAGCATTTT